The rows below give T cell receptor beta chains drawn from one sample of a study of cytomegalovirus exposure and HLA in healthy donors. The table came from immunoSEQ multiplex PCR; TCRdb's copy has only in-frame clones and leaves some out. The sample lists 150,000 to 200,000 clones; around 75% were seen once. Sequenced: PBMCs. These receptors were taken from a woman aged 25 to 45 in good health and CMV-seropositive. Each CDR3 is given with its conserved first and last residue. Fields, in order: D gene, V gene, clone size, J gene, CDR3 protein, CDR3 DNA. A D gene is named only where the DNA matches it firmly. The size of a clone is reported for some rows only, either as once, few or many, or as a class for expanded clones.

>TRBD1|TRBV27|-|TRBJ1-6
CATTDRAGSPLHF
TGTGCCACCACGGACAGGGCGGGCTCACCCCTCCACTTT
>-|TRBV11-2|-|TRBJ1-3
CASSLEAGRNTIYF
TGTGCCAGCAGCTTAGAGGCGGGGCGAAACACCATATATTTT
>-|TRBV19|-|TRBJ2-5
CASSIGPGKTQYF
TGTGCCAGTAGTATCGGTCCGGGTAAGACCCAGTACTTC
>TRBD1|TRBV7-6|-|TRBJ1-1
CASSTGQANTEAFF
TGTGCCAGCAGCACCGGACAGGCCAACACTGAAGCTTTCTTT
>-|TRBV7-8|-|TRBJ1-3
CASSRGLSGGNTIYF
TGTGCCAGCAGCAGAGGGCTCTCCGGTGGAAACACCATATATTTT
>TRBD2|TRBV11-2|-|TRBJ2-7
CASSLSHSGRAGYEQYF
TGTGCCAGCAGCTTATCTCACAGCGGGAGGGCCGGGTACGAGCAGTACTTC
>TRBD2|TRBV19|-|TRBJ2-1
CASSIGGTSGNEQFF
TGTGCCAGTAGTATCGGCGGGACTAGCGGTAATGAGCAGTTCTTC
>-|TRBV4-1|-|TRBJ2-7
CASSQGSIYLYEQYF
TGCGCCAGCAGCCAAGGTTCTATATACCTTTACGAGCAGTACTTC
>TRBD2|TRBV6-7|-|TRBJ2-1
CASSYSIRLAGGNEQFF
TGTGCCAGCAGTTACTCGATCCGGCTAGCGGGAGGAAATGAGCAGTTCTTC
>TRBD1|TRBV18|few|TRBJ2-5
CASSPRIGTGEETQYF
TGTGCCAGCTCACCCCGCATAGGGACAGGCGAAGAGACCCAGTACTTC
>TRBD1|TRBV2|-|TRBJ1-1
CASRDRGNTEAFF
TGTGCCAGCAGAGACAGGGGAAACACTGAAGCTTTCTTT
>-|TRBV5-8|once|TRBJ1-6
CASSSPTLVGGNSPLHF
TGTGCCAGCAGCTCACCGACTCTTGTTGGGGGCAATTCACCCCTCCACTTT
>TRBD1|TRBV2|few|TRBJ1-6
CASSRDRGNSPLHF
TGTGCCAGCAGTAGGGACAGGGGGAATTCACCCCTCCACTTT
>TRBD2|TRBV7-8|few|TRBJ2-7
CASSLGLAEGYEQYF
TGTGCCAGCAGCTTAGGGCTAGCGGAAGGATACGAGCAGTACTTC
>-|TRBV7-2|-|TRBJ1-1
CASSLGEPAPRAFF
TGTGCCAGCAGCTTAGGTGAACCCGCCCCGAGGGCTTTCTTT
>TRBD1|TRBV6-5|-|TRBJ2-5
CASSQDRVTQYF
TGTGCCAGCAGCCAGGACAGGGTGACCCAGTACTTC
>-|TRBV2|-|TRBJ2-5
CASRVDNGETQYF
TGTGCCAGCAGAGTGGACAACGGAGAGACCCAGTACTTC
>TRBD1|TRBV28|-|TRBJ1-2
CASRPTGTGYGYTF
TGTGCCAGCAGACCTACCGGGACAGGCTATGGCTACACCTTC
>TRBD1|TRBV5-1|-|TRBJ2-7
CASSLDPGGPYEQYF
TGCGCCAGCAGCTTGGACCCAGGGGGACCCTACGAGCAGTACTTC
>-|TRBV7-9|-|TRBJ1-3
CASGPDWIGGNTIYF
TGTGCCAGCGGACCGGACTGGATCGGTGGAAACACCATATATTTT
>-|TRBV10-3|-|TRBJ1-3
CAIAREGSLSGSSGNTIYF
TGTGCCATTGCCCGGGAAGGCTCCCTTAGTGGTAGCTCTGGAAACACCATATATTTT
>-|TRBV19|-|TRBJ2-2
CASSITRDGELFF
TGTGCCAGTAGTATCACCAGGGACGGGGAGCTGTTTTTT
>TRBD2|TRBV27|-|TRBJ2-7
CASSLFGGGGFEQYF
TGTGCCAGCAGTTTATTCGGCGGGGGAGGGTTCGAGCAGTACTTC
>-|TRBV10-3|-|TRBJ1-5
CAISEERDQPQHF
TGTGCCATCAGTGAGGAGCGGGACCAGCCCCAGCATTTT
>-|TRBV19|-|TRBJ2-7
CASSITSWSDEQYF
TGTGCCAGTAGTATAACTTCTTGGTCGGACGAGCAGTACTTC
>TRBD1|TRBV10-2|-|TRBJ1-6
CASSQSQGVSSYNSPLHF
TGCGCCAGCAGTCAATCGCAGGGGGTGAGCTCCTATAATTCACCCCTCCACTTT
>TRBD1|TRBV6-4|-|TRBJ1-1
CASSPGTGFREAFF
TGTGCCAGCAGTCCCGGGACAGGGTTCAGAGAAGCTTTCTTT
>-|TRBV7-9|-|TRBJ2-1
CASSSRDGSYNEQFF
TGTGCCAGCAGCTCGCGGGATGGCTCCTACAATGAGCAGTTCTTC
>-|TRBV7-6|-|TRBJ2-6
CASSLVAGDPGANVLTF
TGTGCCAGCAGCTTAGTCGCAGGCGACCCTGGGGCCAACGTCCTGACTTTC
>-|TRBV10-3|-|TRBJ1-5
CAISGVPGRGGWSQHF
TGTGCCATCAGTGGCGTGCCCGGCCGGGGGGGGTGGTCCCAGCATTTT
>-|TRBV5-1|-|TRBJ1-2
CASSSGTLYGYTF
TGCGCCAGCAGCTCCGGGACTCTCTATGGCTACACCTTC
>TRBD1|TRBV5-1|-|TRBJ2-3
CASRTETGALFTDTQYF
TGCGCCAGCAGGACCGAGACAGGGGCTCTATTTACAGATACGCAGTATTTT
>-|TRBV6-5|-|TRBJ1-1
CASSSHQWGMNTEAFF
TGTGCCAGCAGTTCCCATCAGTGGGGCATGAACACTGAAGCTTTCTTT
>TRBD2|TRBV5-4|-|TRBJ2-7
CASSIFTSGDYEQYF
TGTGCCAGCAGTATATTTACTAGCGGGGACTACGAGCAGTACTTC
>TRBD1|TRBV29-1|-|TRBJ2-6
CSVAHPTGVGANVLTF
TGCAGCGTTGCCCACCCGACAGGGGTCGGGGCCAACGTCCTGACTTTC
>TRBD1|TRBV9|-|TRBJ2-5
CASSVSPTGRSETQYF
TGTGCCAGCAGCGTATCCCCGACAGGGAGAAGTGAGACCCAGTACTTC
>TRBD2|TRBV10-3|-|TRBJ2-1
CAISERGSSGSGLYEQFF
TGTGCCATCAGTGAGAGGGGGTCTAGCGGGAGTGGGTTGTATGAGCAGTTCTTC
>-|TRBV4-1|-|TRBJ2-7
CASSQAAGWQQYF
TGCGCCAGCAGCCAAGCTGCGGGATGGCAGCAGTACTTC
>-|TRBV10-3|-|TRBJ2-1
CAISENAGNKFF
TGTGCCATCAGTGAGAATGCAGGGAATAAGTTCTTC
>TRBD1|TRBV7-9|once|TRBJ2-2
CASSLFGDRVDGELFF
TGTGCCAGCAGCTTATTTGGGGACAGGGTCGACGGGGAGCTGTTTTTT
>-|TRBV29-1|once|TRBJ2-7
CSVEGTTTYEQYF
TGCAGCGTTGAGGGGACAACCACCTACGAGCAGTACTTC
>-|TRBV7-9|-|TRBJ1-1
CASSFTGLNTEAFF
TGTGCCAGCAGTTTTACAGGGTTGAACACTGAAGCTTTCTTT